The clone carrying this T cell receptor (beta chain) was observed a few times. The CDR3 covers 14 residues. Germline CDR1 MNHEY, CDR2 SVGAGI. Trimming took off 6 bases at V and 1 base at J, with 13 bases between the two ends. The data derive from a study of tumour-infiltrating T cells in Burkitt lymphoma. Repertoires were generated with immunoSEQ multiplex PCR, while TCRdb's copy carries only in-frame clones and drops some. The data hold more than 45,000 clones, with 31% observed a single time. Sequenced input: tumor tissue. The J gene is TRBJ2-7, the V gene TRBV6-5; tentatively, D is TRBD2 (5 bases). The origin of this receptor is a human donor with Burkitt lymphoma. As DNA, the CDR3 is TGTGCCAGCAGCCGGCCGGGGAGATCCTACGAGCAGTACTTC. Residues: CASSRPGRSYEQYF.